This TCR beta chain is from a study of T-cell reconstitution after alpha-beta-depleted transplantation in children. This clonotype was counted only a few times. CDR3 size: 14 residues. Germline V gives CDR1 MNHEY, CDR2 SVGAGI. The V end was cut by 2 bases, the J end by 0 bases, with 8 bases between. Molecular barcoding with unique molecular identifiers was used for the TCRbeta library. TCRdb itself ran the PCR reads through MiXCR, one entry per CDR3 protein. The data hold about 72,000 distinct CDR3 sequences, with around 6.6% observed a single time. The J gene is TRBJ2-7, the V gene TRBV6-5, with D possibly being TRBD1 (5 bases). The specimen comprised PBMCs from the stem cell graft donor, sampled from the stem cell graft. This TCR was recovered from a human donor who donated a stem cell graft to a child with acute lymphoblastic leukemia. Here the CDR3 reads CASSYDSYSYEQYF. For the CDR3, the DNA is TGTGCCAGCAGTTACGACAGTTACTCCTACGAGCAGTACTTC.